This T cell receptor (beta chain) originates from a study of blood T cell repertoires in COVID-19. Study in general: COVID-19 samples collected from the United States, Italy and Spain covered acute and convalescent phases.

This CDR3 is 13 amino acids long. Deletions cut 2 bases from V and 0 bases from J, with 5 bases between. Germline loops: CDR1 MNHEY, CDR2 SVGEGT. This table comes from immunoSEQ multiplex PCR, and its TCRdb copy is limited to in-frame clones, with some not included. The sample includes more than 100,000 clones, 82% seen only once; the top ten take approximately 4.9%. The clonotype comes from a woman aged 70 to 79 with acute or convalescent COVID-19. The sequenced sample consisted of peripheral blood. The chain links TRBV6-2 or TRBV6-3 to TRBJ2-7; D remains unclear. The CDR3 DNA is TGTGCCAGCAGTTACGCGGACTCCTACGAGCAGTACTTC. Encoded protein: CASSYADSYEQYF.